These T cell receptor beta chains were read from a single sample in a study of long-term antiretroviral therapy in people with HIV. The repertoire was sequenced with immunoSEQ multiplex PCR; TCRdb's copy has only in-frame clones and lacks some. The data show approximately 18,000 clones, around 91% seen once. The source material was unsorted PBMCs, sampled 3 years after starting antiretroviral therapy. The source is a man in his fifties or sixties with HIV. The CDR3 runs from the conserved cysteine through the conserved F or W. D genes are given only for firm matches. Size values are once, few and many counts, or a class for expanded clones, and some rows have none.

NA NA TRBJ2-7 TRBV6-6 CASSYSTEDYEQYF TGTGCCAGCAGTTACTCGACAGAAGATTACGAGCAGTACTTC
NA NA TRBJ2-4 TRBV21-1 CASSRGTGRLRNIQYF TGTGCCAGCAGCCGGGGGACAGGGAGGTTGAGGAACATTCAGTACTTC
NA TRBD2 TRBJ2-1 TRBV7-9 CASSLGGGYNEQFF TGTGCCAGCAGCTTGGGGGGGGGCTACAATGAGCAGTTCTTC
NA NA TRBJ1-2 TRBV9 CASSPSSGPLGGGYTF TGTGCCAGCAGCCCCTCCTCAGGGCCATTGGGCGGGGGCTACACCTTC
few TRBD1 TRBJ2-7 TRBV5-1 CASSSGTDYEQYF TGCGCCAGCAGCTCCGGGACAGACTACGAGCAGTACTTC
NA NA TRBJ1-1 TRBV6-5 CASREFQGNTEAFF TGTGCCAGCAGAGAGTTCCAGGGGAACACTGAAGCTTTCTTT
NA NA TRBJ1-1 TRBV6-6 CASSYELGVAFF TGTGCCAGCAGTTACGAACTGGGGGTAGCTTTCTTT
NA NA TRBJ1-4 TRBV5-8 CASSFLPTNEKLFF TGTGCCAGCAGCTTCTTACCAACTAATGAAAAACTGTTTTTT
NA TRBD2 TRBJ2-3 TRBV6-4 CASSEASGGSTQYF TGTGCCAGCAGTGAAGCTAGCGGGGGGAGCACGCAGTATTTT
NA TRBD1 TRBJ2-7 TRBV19 CASSDRAWYEQYF TGTGCCAGTTCAGACAGGGCATGGTACGAGCAGTACTTC
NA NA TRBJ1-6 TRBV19 CASSALAQQGPNSPLHF TGTGCCAGTAGTGCACTAGCACAACAGGGTCCCAATTCACCCCTCCACTTT
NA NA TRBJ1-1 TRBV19 CASSIPSAGSTEAFF TGTGCCAGTAGTATCCCCTCGGCCGGGAGCACTGAAGCTTTCTTT
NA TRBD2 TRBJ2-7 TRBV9 CASSAMATSVEQYF TGTGCCAGCAGCGCAATGGCCACTAGCGTCGAGCAGTACTTC
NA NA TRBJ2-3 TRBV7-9 CASSPRGPDTQYF TGTGCCAGCAGCCCCCGGGGGCCAGATACGCAGTATTTT
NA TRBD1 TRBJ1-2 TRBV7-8 CASSSQTGGYYGYTF TGTGCCAGCAGCTCACAGACAGGGGGCTACTATGGCTACACCTTC